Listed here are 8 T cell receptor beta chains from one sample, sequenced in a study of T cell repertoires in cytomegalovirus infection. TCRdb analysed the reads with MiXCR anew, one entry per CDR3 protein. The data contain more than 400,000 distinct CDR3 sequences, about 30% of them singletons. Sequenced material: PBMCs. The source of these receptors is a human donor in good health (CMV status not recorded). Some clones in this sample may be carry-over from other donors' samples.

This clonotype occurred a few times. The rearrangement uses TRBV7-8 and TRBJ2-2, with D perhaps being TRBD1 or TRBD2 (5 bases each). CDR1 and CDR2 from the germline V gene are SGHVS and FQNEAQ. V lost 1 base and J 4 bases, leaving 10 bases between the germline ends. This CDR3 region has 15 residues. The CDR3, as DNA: TGTGCCAGCAGCTTAGAGGGGAGTGGCACCGGGGAGCTGTTTTTT. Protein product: CASSLEGSGTGELFF.

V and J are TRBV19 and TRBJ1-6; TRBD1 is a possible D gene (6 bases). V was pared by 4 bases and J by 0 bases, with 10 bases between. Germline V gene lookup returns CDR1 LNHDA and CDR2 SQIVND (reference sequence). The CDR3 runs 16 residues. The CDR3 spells CASSTGQPSYNSPLHF. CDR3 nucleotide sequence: TGTGCCAGTAGTACCGGACAGCCCTCCTATAATTCACCCCTCCACTTT.

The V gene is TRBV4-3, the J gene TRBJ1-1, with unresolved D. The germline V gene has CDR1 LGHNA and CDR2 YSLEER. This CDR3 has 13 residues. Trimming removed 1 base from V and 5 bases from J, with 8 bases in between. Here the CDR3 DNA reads TGCGCCAGCAGCCAAGTGATGGGGACTGAAGCTTTCTTT. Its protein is CASSQVMGTEAFF.

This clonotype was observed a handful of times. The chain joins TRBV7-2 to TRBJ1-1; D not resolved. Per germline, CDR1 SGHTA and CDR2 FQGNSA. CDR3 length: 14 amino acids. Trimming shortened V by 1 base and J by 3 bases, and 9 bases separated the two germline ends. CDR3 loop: CASSLGTRHTEAFF. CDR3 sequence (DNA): TGTGCCAGCAGCTTAGGGACCCGACACACTGAAGCTTTCTTT.

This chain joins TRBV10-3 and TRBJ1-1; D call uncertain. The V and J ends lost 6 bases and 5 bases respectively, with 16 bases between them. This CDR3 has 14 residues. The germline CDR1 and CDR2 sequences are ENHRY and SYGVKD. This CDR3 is CAISGTSKATEAFF. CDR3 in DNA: TGTGCCATCAGCGGTACATCCAAGGCGACTGAAGCTTTCTTT.

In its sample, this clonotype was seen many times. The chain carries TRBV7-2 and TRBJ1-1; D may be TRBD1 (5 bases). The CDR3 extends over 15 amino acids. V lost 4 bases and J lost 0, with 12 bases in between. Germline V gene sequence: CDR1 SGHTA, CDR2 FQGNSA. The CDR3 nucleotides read TGTGCCAGCAGCTCAGGGATCCGTATGAACACTGAAGCTTTCTTT. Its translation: CASSSGIRMNTEAFF.

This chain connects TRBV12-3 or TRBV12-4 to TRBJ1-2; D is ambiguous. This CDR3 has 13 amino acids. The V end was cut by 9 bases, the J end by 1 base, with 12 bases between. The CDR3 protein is CASPPRGNYGYTF. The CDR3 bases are TGTGCCAGTCCCCCCCGGGGTAACTATGGCTACACCTTC.

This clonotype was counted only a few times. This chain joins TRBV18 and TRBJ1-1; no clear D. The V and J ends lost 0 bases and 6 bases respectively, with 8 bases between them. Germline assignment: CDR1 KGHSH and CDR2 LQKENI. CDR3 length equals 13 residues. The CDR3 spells CASSPPSKPEAFF. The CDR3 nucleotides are TGTGCCAGCTCACCACCGTCCAAGCCTGAAGCTTTCTTT.